The clone carrying this TCR beta chain was seen ten or more times. Its antigen is unknown. The CDR3 spans 13 residues. Per the germline V gene, CDR1 is DFQATT and CDR2 is SNEGSKA (reference sequence). Deletions cut 3 bases from V and 6 bases from J, with 9 bases between. HTBI primers from iRepertoire and Arm-PCR of CDR3 regions yielded the TCR beta libraries. As processed by the authors: Identification yielded around 68 TRBV and 14 TRBJ segments across samples. TCRdb processed the multiplex PCR reads anew with MiXCR; each CDR3 protein has one entry. V and J calls and clone size were set by TCRdb, not the authors. The sample yields approximately 690,000 distinct CDR3 sequences, about 32% seen once. This sample is drawn from a study of regulatory T cells in long-lasting Graves disease. General observations from the study: TRBV28, TRBJ1-2 and TRBJ2-5 emerged as the favored segments in persistent disease. Newly diagnosed patients had higher TCR diversity than persistent Graves' patients did.

The time point was: persistent/refractory GD, antithyroid drugs over 5 years with positive TRAb. The TCR library was prepared using RNA isolated from PBMCs. The sequenced sample was peripheral blood mononuclear cells (PBMCs), obtained when the disease was refractory, from a patient treated with antithyroid drugs. This clonotype was obtained from a female donor with Graves disease. The chain uses TRBV20-1 and TRBJ1-6; no clear D. In DNA form, the CDR3 reads TGCAGTGCTAGTCTCAGCCTTAATTCACCCCTCCACTTT. Translation gives CSASLSLNSPLHF.